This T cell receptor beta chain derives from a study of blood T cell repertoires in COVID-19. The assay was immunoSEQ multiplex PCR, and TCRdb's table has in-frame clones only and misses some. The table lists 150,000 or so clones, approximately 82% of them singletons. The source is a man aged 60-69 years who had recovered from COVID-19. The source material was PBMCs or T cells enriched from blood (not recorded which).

DNA for the CDR3: TGCAGCGTTGTTAGCACAAATAGCAATCAGCCCCAGCATTTT. Amino acids: CSVVSTNSNQPQHF. This chain joins TRBV29-1 and TRBJ1-5; no clear D. V was clipped by 4 bases and J by 0 bases, with 10 bases between them. The V gene's germline CDR1 is SQVTM and CDR2 ANQGSEA. The CDR3 is 14 residues long.